One and the same sample provided the 5 T cell receptor beta chains below, sequenced in a study of T-cell reconstitution after alpha-beta-depleted transplantation in children (dated by TCRdb to the mid-2010s). Library preparation was by PCR. Data came from an Illumina HiSeq 2500. TCR libraries were prepared with molecular barcoding, using unique molecular identifiers to normalize TCRbeta repertoire quantification. The raw public data were reprocessed by TCRdb itself: fastp quality trimming at Q25, MiXCR clonotype calling, in-frame beta chains only. Duplicate CDR3 protein sequences are folded into a single record with the most common DNA and genes. The sample table shows 98,000 or so distinct CDR3 sequences, and about a quarter are seen once. The ten top clones hold 20% to 25% of the sample. The label giving this sample's treatment or condition can be read as: allogeneic hematopoietic cell transplantation with graft depleted of TCRalphabeta T cells and CD19 B cells.

This sample comprised PBMCs, obtained before TCRalphabeta/CD19-depleted stem cell transplant. Receptors were obtained from a boy aged 2 to 10 with acute lymphoblastic leukemia, due to receive a stem cell transplant.

The V and J genes are TRBV27 and TRBJ2-7; D may be TRBD1 or TRBD2 (5 bases each). This CDR3 comprises 13 residues. Trimming shortened V by 4 bases and J by 3 bases, and 10 bases separated the two germline ends. Germline V lookup: CDR1 MNHEY, CDR2 SMNVEV (reference sequence). In DNA, the CDR3 is TGTGCCAGCAGTTCCGGGACCAACTACGAGCAGTACTTC. Its protein is CASSSGTNYEQYF.

This clonotype was counted only a few times. This rearrangement joins TRBV7-3 to TRBJ2-5; 9 positions agree with TRBD2. The junction had 13 bases not matched to a gene; V was cut back by 4 bases and J by 7 bases. CDR1 SGHTA and CDR2 FQGTGA come from the germline V gene. The CDR3 consists of 16 residues. CDR3 in DNA: TGTGCCAGCAGCTCGACGACTAGCGGAGGGGCCGGGACCCAGTACTTC. This gives the protein CASSSTTSGGAGTQYF.

This clonotype was seen many times. This chain links TRBV6-1 with TRBJ2-7; no firm D call. Germline V lookup: CDR1 MNHNS, CDR2 SASEGT. The V end lost 5 bases, the J end lost 1 base, and 9 bases lay between the germline ends. The CDR3 has 13 amino acids. The CDR3 coding sequence is TGTGCCAGCAGTACAAGCCTTTCCTACGAGCAGTACTTC. It encodes CASSTSLSYEQYF.

This clonotype was recorded many times. V and J are TRBV5-1 and TRBJ2-3, with a tentative D call TRBD1 (5 bases). CDR1 and CDR2 (germline): SGHRS, YFSETQ. This CDR3 has 14 amino acids. The V end was cut by 3 bases, the J end by 3 bases, with 11 bases between. This CDR3 is CASSSERQTDTQYF. The CDR3 region has the DNA TGCGCCAGCAGCTCAGAGAGACAGACAGATACGCAGTATTTT.

The chain is built from TRBV28 and TRBJ2-1, with TRBD2 identical over 8 bases. V lost 4 bases and J lost 1; bases outside the gene matches: 15. The CDR3 spans 19 residues. Germline V gene sequence: CDR1 MDHEN, CDR2 SYDVKM. Here the CDR3 reads CASSSTTPLTSGSYNEQFF. The CDR3 DNA follows: TGTGCCAGCAGTTCAACGACCCCCCTAACTAGCGGTTCCTACAATGAGCAGTTCTTC. The variable domain in full, with the rest retrieved from reference TRBV28 and TRBJ2-1, is DVKVTQSSRYLVKRTGEKVFLECVQDMDHENMFWYRQDPGLGLRLIYFSYDVKMKEKGDIPEGYSVSREKKERFSLILESASTNQTSMYLCASSSTTPLTSGSYNEQFFGPGTRLTVL.